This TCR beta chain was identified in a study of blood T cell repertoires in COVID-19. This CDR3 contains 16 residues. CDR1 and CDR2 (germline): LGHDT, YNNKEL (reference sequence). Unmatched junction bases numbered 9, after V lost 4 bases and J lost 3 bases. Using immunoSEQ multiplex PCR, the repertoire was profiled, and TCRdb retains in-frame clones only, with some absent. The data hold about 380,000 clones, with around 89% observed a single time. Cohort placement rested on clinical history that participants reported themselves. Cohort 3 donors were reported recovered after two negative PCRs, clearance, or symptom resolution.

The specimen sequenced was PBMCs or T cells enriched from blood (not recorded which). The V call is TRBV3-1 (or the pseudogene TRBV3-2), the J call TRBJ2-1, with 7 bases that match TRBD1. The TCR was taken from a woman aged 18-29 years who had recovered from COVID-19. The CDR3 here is CASSRGQALHYNEQFF. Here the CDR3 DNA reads TGTGCCAGCAGCCGAGGACAGGCCCTTCACTACAATGAGCAGTTCTTC.